These 11 T cell receptor beta chains came from one sample sequenced in a study of T cells of healthy individuals. TCRdb used MiXCR to reprocess the 5' RACE reads, holding one entry per CDR3 protein. The table records 90,000 to 100,000 distinct CDR3 sequences, 17% of them present only once. The receptors derive from a human donor in good health.

This clonotype came up a few times. This chain uses TRBV12-3 or TRBV12-4 with TRBJ1-1; D is unresolved. The CDR3 covers 13 residues. Trimming stripped 3 bases from V and 4 bases from J, with 9 bases between. The CDR3 nucleotides read TGTGCCAGCAGTTTGGAACAGACCACTGAAGCTTTCTTT. It encodes CASSLEQTTEAFF.

The chain uses TRBV18 and TRBJ1-5; weak D call: TRBD1 (6 bases). The germline CDR1 and CDR2 sequences are KGHSH and LQKENI. The CDR3 is made up of 14 amino acids. The V end lost 4 bases, the J end lost 3 bases, and 10 bases lay between the germline ends. The CDR3 protein is CASSRGGANQPQHF. CDR3 sequence (DNA): TGTGCCAGCTCACGGGGGGGGGCCAATCAGCCCCAGCATTTT.

This clonotype was counted a few times. The genes are TRBV20-1 and TRBJ2-5; tentatively, D is TRBD2 (5 bases). V was clipped by 6 bases and J by 2 bases, with 16 bases between them. This CDR3 region has 14 residues. Germline V gives CDR1 DFQATT, CDR2 SNEGSKA (reference sequence). The CDR3 DNA is TGCAGTGCCCTGAAATCGGGGTTACAAGAGACCCAGTACTTC. Translation gives CSALKSGLQETQYF.

This clonotype appeared many times. This chain links TRBV6-1 with TRBJ1-5; no clear D. Trimming removed 4 bases from V and 0 bases from J, with 4 bases in between. Germline CDR1 reads MNHNS; CDR2 reads SASEGT. The CDR3 runs to 13 residues. The CDR3 nucleotides read TGTGCCAGCAGTGGCAATAGCAATCAGCCCCAGCATTTT. This sequence encodes CASSGNSNQPQHF.

This clonotype was detected only a few times. This chain joins TRBV12-3 or TRBV12-4 and TRBJ1-2; 7 positions match TRBD1. Trimming cost V 4 bases and J 4 bases; bases outside gene matches: 12. The CDR3 loop spans 16 amino acids. The CDR3 here is CASSSYDVAGGYGYTF. The CDR3 DNA is TGTGCCAGCAGTTCCTACGACGTGGCAGGGGGCTATGGCTACACCTTC.

The V and J genes are TRBV12-3 or TRBV12-4 and TRBJ2-5; D not certain. Trimming took 2 bases from V and 7 from J, leaving 11 bases between them. The CDR3 consists of 13 residues. CDR3 DNA: TGTGCCAGCAGTTTAACCAGTCCGACGACCCAGTACTTC. It yields the protein CASSLTSPTTQYF.

The chain has TRBV20-1 and TRBJ2-3; TRBD1 aligns across 12 bases. CDR1 is DFQATT, CDR2 SNEGSKA, per germline (reference sequence). Trimming took 1 base from V and 4 from J; bases not matched to a gene: 9. This CDR3 is 17 amino acids long. In DNA form, the CDR3 reads TGCAGTGCTAGAGGTGCTTGGGACAGGGGGCGTTCAGATACGCAGTATTTT. It encodes CSARGAWDRGRSDTQYF.

This sequence joins TRBV2 and TRBJ1-3; D call uncertain. CDR1 is SNHLY, CDR2 FYNNEI, per germline. This CDR3 is 13 amino acids long. V shed 11 bases and J shed 1 base, with 12 bases lying between them. CDR3 nucleotide sequence: TGTGCCGGTTCGGGAGAATCTGGAAACACCATATATTTT. Translated: CAGSGESGNTIYF.

This rearrangement joins TRBV29-1 to TRBJ2-2, with 7 nucleotides matching TRBD1. CDR1 and CDR2 (germline): SQVTM, ANQGSEA. This CDR3 region has 13 residues. Trimming removed 7 bases from V and 0 bases from J; junction bases left unmatched: 2. CDR3 sequence (DNA): TGCAGCGGTGGGACAGCGAACACCGGGGAGCTGTTTTTT. As protein: CSGGTANTGELFF.

This clonotype was counted ten times or more. The chain links TRBV29-1 to TRBJ1-5, with D perhaps TRBD1 (6 bases). Germline V lookup: CDR1 SQVTM, CDR2 ANQGSEA. This CDR3 has 14 amino acids. V was trimmed by 1 base and J by 8 bases, leaving 15 bases between them. Here the CDR3 DNA reads TGCAGCGTTGAAGCGGAGGTGGCAGGGGAGCCCCAGCATTTT. Its protein is CSVEAEVAGEPQHF.

This clonotype has more than one count but fewer than ten. This chain connects TRBV10-3 to TRBJ2-1; D possibly corresponds to TRBD1 (5 bases). CDR3 size: 14 residues. Trimming left V 3 bases short and J 4 bases short, with 10 bases between. Germline loops: CDR1 ENHRY, CDR2 SYGVKD. The CDR3 DNA is TGTGCCATCAGTGATTCCGACAGATACAATGAGCAGTTCTTC. As protein: CAISDSDRYNEQFF.